These T cell receptor beta chains were read from a single sample in a study of cytomegalovirus exposure and HLA in healthy donors. Measured with immunoSEQ multiplex PCR; TCRdb has only the in-frame clones, and not every one. The sample includes about 120,000 clones, more than 65% of them seen just once. Sequenced sample: PBMCs. The receptors come from a man between 18 and 29 years old in good health and CMV-seropositive. CDR3s include the opening cysteine and the closing phenylalanine or tryptophan. Fields, in order: V gene, J gene, clone size, D gene, CDR3 DNA, CDR3 protein. A D gene is named only where the DNA matches it firmly. Where a row states a size, it is once, few, many or the class of an expanded clone; other rows omit it.

TRBV30,TRBJ2-3,NA,NA,TGTGCCTGGGGGGAGGGGACAAACACAGATACGCAGTATTTT,CAWGEGTNTDTQYF
TRBV19,TRBJ1-5,NA,NA,TGTGCCAGTAGTATACTCGGGAGTCCCCCTCAGCCCCAGCATTTT,CASSILGSPPQPQHF
TRBV5-4,TRBJ1-2,NA,NA,TGTGCCAGCAGCTTGGACAGTCTCTATGGCTACACCTTC,CASSLDSLYGYTF
TRBV18,TRBJ1-1,NA,NA,TGTGCCAGCTCACGACAGGAAGTAGGTACTGAAGCTTTCTTT,CASSRQEVGTEAFF
TRBV6-5,TRBJ2-1,NA,TRBD2,TGTGCCAGCAGGCCACTAGCGGGAGCTTTGAATGAGCAGTTCTTC,CASRPLAGALNEQFF
TRBV27,TRBJ1-1,NA,NA,TGTGCCAGCAGCTTCACAGGGAACACTGAAGCTTTCTTT,CASSFTGNTEAFF
TRBV29-1,TRBJ1-1,NA,TRBD1,TGCAGCGTTGGCCGGACAGGGGGAAATGTTAGGGCTGAAGCTTTCTTT,CSVGRTGGNVRAEAFF
TRBV5-1,TRBJ2-7,NA,TRBD2,TGCGCCAGCGGAGAGACTAGCGGCTCCTACGAGCAGTACTTC,CASGETSGSYEQYF
TRBV19,TRBJ2-5,NA,TRBD2,TGTGCCAGTAAAGGGTTGCTAGCGGGAGAGACCCAGTACTTC,CASKGLLAGETQYF
TRBV6-1,TRBJ2-7,NA,NA,TGTGCCAGCAGTGATTTTCGGACAGACTACGAGCAGTACTTC,CASSDFRTDYEQYF
TRBV12-5,TRBJ1-1,NA,NA,TGTGCTAGTGGTTTGGTACTATCGGCAGATAGGGGGACTGAAGCTTTCTTT,CASGLVLSADRGTEAFF
TRBV6-1,TRBJ2-3,NA,TRBD2,TGTGCCAGCAGTGCGGGACTAGCGGGGGCCTACACAGATACGCAGTATTTT,CASSAGLAGAYTDTQYF
TRBV7-8,TRBJ2-4,NA,NA,TGTGCCAGCAGCTCAACCCCTTGGGGTAGCGCAAAAAACATTCAGTACTTC,CASSSTPWGSAKNIQYF
TRBV4-1,TRBJ1-2,NA,NA,TGCGCCAGCAGCCAAGCGGGACAATGGAGCTACACCTTC,CASSQAGQWSYTF
TRBV27,TRBJ2-2,NA,TRBD2,TGTGCCAGCAGTCCCCGGACTAGCGGGAGGGCCGGGGAGCTGTTTTTT,CASSPRTSGRAGELFF
TRBV9,TRBJ2-1,NA,TRBD1,TGTGCCAGCAGCGCCGCCAAGAATCCCCAATACAGGGGGAGCTCCTACAATGAGCAGTTCTTC,CASSAAKNPQYRGSSYNEQFF
TRBV19,TRBJ2-4,NA,NA,TGTGCCAGTAATCCGGGACAAGCAATAGCCAAAAACAGTCAGTACTTC,CASNPGQAIAKNSQYF
TRBV6-1,TRBJ1-1,NA,TRBD1,TGTGCCAGCAGTGAAGGGACAGGGACCCCTACTGAAGCTTTCTTT,CASSEGTGTPTEAFF
TRBV6-5,TRBJ2-6,NA,NA,TGTGCCAGCAGTTACTCCAGGGGTTCCGGGGCCAACGTCCTGACTTTC,CASSYSRGSGANVLTF
TRBV2,TRBJ1-1,NA,TRBD1,TGTGCCAGCAGTGAAGCGATCGCGCAGGGGGCGAACACTGAAGCTTTCTTT,CASSEAIAQGANTEAFF
TRBV6-1,TRBJ1-3,NA,NA,TGTGCCAGCAGTGAATGGGAGGGAAGAGCTGGAAACACCATATATTTT,CASSEWEGRAGNTIYF
TRBV4-1,TRBJ1-5,NA,TRBD1,TGCGCCAGCAGCCACGGACAGGGGGACAGCAATCAGCCCCAGCATTTT,CASSHGQGDSNQPQHF
TRBV28,TRBJ1-2,NA,NA,TGTGCCAGCAGTTTAACGCTTGTCGGGGGCTACACCTTC,CASSLTLVGGYTF
TRBV30,TRBJ1-5,NA,NA,TGTGCCTGGACCGCGGGGGAGGGCACGCCCCAGCATTTT,CAWTAGEGTPQHF
TRBV6-6,TRBJ1-2,NA,NA,TGTGCCAGCAGCCGCGGTGGGCAGGGGACGGATGGCTACACCTTC,CASSRGGQGTDGYTF
TRBV11-1,TRBJ1-3,medium-sized,TRBD1,TGTGCCAGCAGCTTAGCGCGGAAGGGGGCGTCTGGAAACACCATATATTTT,CASSLARKGASGNTIYF
TRBV14,TRBJ1-1,NA,NA,TGTGCCAGCAGCCGCCACGGACTCACTGAAGCTTTCTTT,CASSRHGLTEAFF
TRBV27,TRBJ1-2,once,NA,TGTGCCAGCAGTTCATACCCAGCCTGGGCAGGGGCCCCCGAAGGATATGGCTACACCTTC,CASSSYPAWAGAPEGYGYTF
TRBV9,TRBJ2-7,NA,TRBD2,TGTGCCAGCAGCGTAGGAGATGGGGCGGGAGTTCCCTACGAGCAGTACTTC,CASSVGDGAGVPYEQYF
TRBV5-8,TRBJ1-2,many,NA,TGTGCCAGCAGCTTGGCGAACCGACACATTAACTATGGCTACACCTTC,CASSLANRHINYGYTF
TRBV11-2,TRBJ1-3,NA,TRBD1,TGTGCCAGCAGCTTCGACAGGGGATCGGGAAACACCATATATTTT,CASSFDRGSGNTIYF
TRBV27,TRBJ1-1,NA,NA,TGTGCCAGCCAACAGGGACGGAGGTTCAACATGAACACTGAAGCTTTCTTT,CASQQGRRFNMNTEAFF
TRBV10-3,TRBJ2-5,NA,TRBD2,TGTGCCATCAGTTACGGCGGGAGTGGGGAAGAGACCCAGTACTTC,CAISYGGSGEETQYF
TRBV7-8,TRBJ2-1,NA,TRBD2,TGTGCCAGCAGCGGCCATAGCGGGTCGCGGAACAATGAGCAGTTCTTC,CASSGHSGSRNNEQFF
TRBV11-2,TRBJ2-5,NA,NA,TGTGCCAGCAGCTTACAGACAGCTCTACAAGAGACCCAGTACTTC,CASSLQTALQETQYF
TRBV6-1,TRBJ2-3,NA,TRBD1,TGTGCCAGCAGTGAACTTGACAGGGGGCCAGATACGCAGTATTTT,CASSELDRGPDTQYF
TRBV10-3,TRBJ2-6,NA,TRBD1,TGTGCCATCAGTGAGTCTTCTGGGACAGGACTCTCTGGGGCCAACGTCCTGACTTTC,CAISESSGTGLSGANVLTF
TRBV27,TRBJ1-2,few,NA,TGTGCCAGCTCCGACAAGTCTAACTATGGCTACACCTTC,CASSDKSNYGYTF
TRBV6-6,TRBJ1-1,NA,TRBD1,TGTGCCAGCAGTTACGGACAGGGGGTGAACACTGAAGCTTTCTTT,CASSYGQGVNTEAFF
TRBV6-1,TRBJ2-2,NA,NA,TGTGCCAGCAGTCGTGTGGGCGTGGAAATGGAGCTGTTTTTT,CASSRVGVEMELFF
TRBV11-1,TRBJ1-1,NA,TRBD1,TGTGCCAGCAGCTTAGGACAGGGGGCGTATTTTGGCGCAACGAGTGAAGCTTTCTTT,CASSLGQGAYFGATSEAFF
TRBV6-5,TRBJ2-7,few,NA,TGTGCCAGCAGTTACCGATCGACCGGACTATACGAGCAGTACTTC,CASSYRSTGLYEQYF
TRBV30,TRBJ2-7,few,NA,TGTGCCTGGAGTGTAGGGGTGAGCTCCTACGAGCAGTACTTC,CAWSVGVSSYEQYF
TRBV7-6,TRBJ2-7,NA,TRBD2,TGTGCCAGCAGCCCGGGACTAGCGGCGCTATACGAGCAGTACTTC,CASSPGLAALYEQYF
TRBV30,TRBJ2-1,once,NA,TGTGCCTGGAGCGACCGTCGGACTCAGAGAGAGAGCAATGAGCAGTTCTTC,CAWSDRRTQRESNEQFF
TRBV9,TRBJ2-5,NA,TRBD2,TGTGCCAGCAGTGTGAGCGGGGTGCAAGAGACCCAGTACTTC,CASSVSGVQETQYF
TRBV28,TRBJ1-1,NA,NA,TGTGCCAGCAGTTTGGGGGGTAGGAGGAACACTGAAGCTTTCTTT,CASSLGGRRNTEAFF
TRBV7-9,TRBJ2-1,NA,NA,TGTGCCAGCAGCCCTCCGACTGAGGATGAGCAGTTCTTC,CASSPPTEDEQFF
TRBV6-5,TRBJ2-5,NA,TRBD1,TGTGCCAGCAGTACCGGCAGGGGGCGGGAGACCCAGTACTTC,CASSTGRGRETQYF
TRBV5-6,TRBJ1-2,once,TRBD1,TGTGCCAGCAGCTGGATTCCGACAGGGGGCTACACCTTC,CASSWIPTGGYTF
TRBV7-9,TRBJ1-1,NA,TRBD1,TGTGCCAGCAGCCCAGCCGAGGGGGCGCGCACTGAAGCTTTCTTT,CASSPAEGARTEAFF
TRBV21-1,TRBJ2-3,NA,NA,TGTGCCAGCAGCAAAGGGGACACCGAAATGGGAGATACGCAGTATTTT,CASSKGDTEMGDTQYF
TRBV18,TRBJ2-1,NA,TRBD2,TGTGCCAGCTCACCCCTACTGACTAGCGACTACAATGAGCAGTTCTTC,CASSPLLTSDYNEQFF